This is a list of T cell receptor beta chains from one sample in a study of T-cell reconstitution after alpha-beta-depleted transplantation in children. TCRdb re-called the PCR reads with MiXCR, one entry per CDR3 protein. Among about 980,000 distinct CDR3 sequences listed, roughly 29% were seen once. Sequenced here: PBMCs, mostly from graft donor cells, sampled 360 days after TCRalphabeta/CD19-depleted stem cell transplant. Receptors were obtained from a boy under two years old who had a stem cell transplant for SCID, so the T cells may come from the graft donor. CDR3s leave out the opening cysteine and the closing phenylalanine or tryptophan. A clone size is listed for some rows: how often the clone was seen (once, few, many), or a class if it is expanded.

clone size	V gene	CDR3 length	J gene	CDR3 protein
few	TRBV4-2	11	TRBJ2-1	ASSQDEGRALQ
-	TRBV6-1	14	TRBJ2-7	ASSKAGTASSYEQY
-	TRBV5-6	13	TRBJ2-1	ASSSFLPAMNEQF
-	TRBV20-1	12	TRBJ2-1	SAIAGGRHNEQF
few	TRBV4-2	13	TRBJ1-2	ASSQDPTGGYGYT
-	TRBV12-3/TRBV12-4	13	TRBJ2-3	ASSFGGGRGDTQY
-	TRBV11-2	15	TRBJ2-1	ASSFPSGGAEWDEQF
-	TRBV7-8	12	TRBJ1-2	ASSLGRGDYGYT
many	TRBV20-1	11	TRBJ2-7	SAREGAGYEQY
many	TRBV20-1	14	TRBJ2-1	SARSGTTKVDNEQF
-	TRBV20-1	13	TRBJ1-1	SARALASRNTEAF
-	TRBV28	13	TRBJ2-1	ASSFRGKAGGEQF
once	TRBV12-3/TRBV12-4	14	TRBJ2-1	ASRKPSSILHNEQF
-	TRBV3-1	12	TRBJ2-5	ASSQRQGVETQY
few	TRBV3-1	10	TRBJ1-1	ASSRRPNEAF
-	TRBV4-1	14	TRBJ2-7	ASSQRGGTANYEQY
-	TRBV7-9	10	TRBJ2-5	ASSVAGGTQY
-	TRBV6-1	13	TRBJ1-3	ASIRTVRSGNTIY
-	TRBV28	14	TRBJ2-1	ASSSRGGFRWNEQF
-	TRBV4-3	11	TRBJ2-1	ASSQEGLAKQF
many	TRBV7-9	9	TRBJ2-7	ASSLGAEQY
-	TRBV4-2	12	TRBJ1-1	ASSQRNRGMEAF
many	TRBV7-9	13	TRBJ2-7	ASSFRDSFSYEQY
-	TRBV7-9	11	TRBJ2-7	ASSLRDTSAQY
few	TRBV5-5	14	TRBJ2-6	ASSFSRPRGANVLT
-	TRBV29-1	11	TRBJ2-3	SVARPPTDTQY
-	TRBV20-1	11	TRBJ2-5	SGRAGVGETQY
few	TRBV20-1	12	TRBJ2-1	SALAGAPSNEQF
few	TRBV5-1	13	TRBJ2-3	ASSRRGQDTDTQY
-	TRBV6-5	13	TRBJ1-1	ASSYSGMMNTEAF
-	TRBV5-1	13	TRBJ1-1	ASSFSGLSNTEAF
-	TRBV12-3/TRBV12-4	14	TRBJ1-3	ASSPQPSDRINTIY
-	TRBV7-3	10	TRBJ2-1	ASSRPGGEQF
-	TRBV12-3/TRBV12-4	10	TRBJ2-3	ASTGPADTQY
few	TRBV20-1	16	TRBJ2-3	SARRRILAGGTTDTQY
few	TRBV5-4	14	TRBJ2-1	ASSLGRLAVYNEQF
few	TRBV24-1	15	TRBJ2-1	ATSDSAGRGGYNEQF
-	TRBV7-7	11	TRBJ2-7	ASSRGTMGEQY
-	TRBV5-5	12	TRBJ2-7	ASSNHWSSYEQY
-	TRBV6-1	13	TRBJ1-3	ASSEAKTPGNTIY
-	TRBV12-3/TRBV12-4	12	TRBJ1-5	ASRSDSGPQPQH
-	TRBV7-9	13	TRBJ2-7	ASSLAGTGISEQY
-	TRBV12-3/TRBV12-4	13	TRBJ2-5	ASRAPGQGQETQY
-	TRBV20-1	13	TRBJ2-3	SVKLAGSYTDTQY